This T cell receptor (beta chain) comes out of a study of OX40 agonist ivuxolimab in advanced cancers. On the study more broadly: Melanoma, hepatocellular carcinoma, head and neck or renal cell cancer occurred in dose-escalation patients.

This table comes from immunoSEQ multiplex PCR, and its TCRdb copy is limited to in-frame clones, with some not included. The sample lists around 70,000 clones, around 80% occurring once. J was trimmed by 7 bases and V by 5 bases; bases with no gene match: 11. This CDR3 contains 15 residues. The germline CDR1 and CDR2 sequences are SNHLY and FYNNEI. The sample here was CD4+ or CD8+ T cells sorted from blood, taken in a trial of the OX40 agonist ivuxolimab. The V call is TRBV2, the J call TRBJ2-5, with TRBD2 matching 9 bases. This TCR was recovered from an adult with an advanced solid tumor such as melanoma, head and neck, liver or kidney cancer. In DNA, the CDR3 is TGTGCCAGCAGTCCTTTCGGGACTAGCCAGTGGACCCAGTACTTC. Its protein product is CASSPFGTSQWTQYF.